This TCR beta chain was identified in a study of OX40 agonist ivuxolimab in advanced cancers. Overall study context: The dose of intravenous ivuxolimab that patients received every 2 weeks ranged from 0.01 to 10 mg/kg.

Libraries were prepared by immunoSEQ multiplex PCR; TCRdb keeps only in-frame clonotypes and omits some of them. The profile shows 65,000 to 85,000 clones, approximately 87% of them singletons. The TCR was taken from an adult with an advanced solid tumor such as melanoma, head and neck, liver or kidney cancer. The specimen comprised CD4+ or CD8+ T cells sorted from blood, sampled in a trial of the OX40 agonist ivuxolimab.

CDR3 amino acids: CASSVDSLYTEAFF. CDR3 nucleotides: TGTGCCAGCAGCGTAGACAGTCTATATACTGAAGCTTTCTTT. The rearrangement links TRBV9 to TRBJ1-1; unclear D gene. The length of the CDR3 is 14 residues. V was clipped by 0 bases and J by 5 bases, with 11 bases between them. The germline V gene encodes CDR1 SGDLS and CDR2 YYNGEE.